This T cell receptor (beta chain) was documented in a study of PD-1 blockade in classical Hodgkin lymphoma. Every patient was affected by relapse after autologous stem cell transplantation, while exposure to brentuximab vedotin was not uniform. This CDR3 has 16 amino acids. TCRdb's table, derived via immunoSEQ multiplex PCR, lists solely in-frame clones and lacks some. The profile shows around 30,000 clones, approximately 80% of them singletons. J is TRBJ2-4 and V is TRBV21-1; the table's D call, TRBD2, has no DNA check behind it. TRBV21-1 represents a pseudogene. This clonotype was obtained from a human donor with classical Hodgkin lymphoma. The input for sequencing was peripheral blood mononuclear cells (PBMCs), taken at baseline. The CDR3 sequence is CASSNPRVVGISIQYF. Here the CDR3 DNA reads TGTGCCAGCAGCAATCCGAGGGTGGTGGGTATCAGCATTCAGTACTTC.